What follows describes a single T cell receptor (beta chain). The data stem from a study of blood T cell repertoires in COVID-19. Across the whole study: Both acute and convalescent COVID-19 samples were obtained from the United States, Italy and Spain. From T cells, B-cell-depleted T cells, or PBMCs came the material, which was cDNA or gDNA.

Original methodology: Reference gene primer amplification gave nucleated cell count estimates. TCRdb's table, derived via immunoSEQ multiplex PCR, lists solely in-frame clones and lacks some. V and J calls plus clone size are reproduced from that table; the DNA served to infer D and trimming. This table holds around 72,000 clones, roughly 80% found once. The CDR3 length is 14 residues. Trimming stripped 5 bases from V and 0 bases from J, with 10 bases between. Germline CDR1 is LNHDA and CDR2 is SQIVND (reference sequence). The clonotype comes from a woman between 55 and 75 years old with acute or convalescent COVID-19. J is TRBJ1-1 and V is TRBV19; no clear D gene. The sample was peripheral blood. CDR3 in amino acids: CASSLALLNTEAFF. The DNA of the CDR3 is TGTGCCAGTAGTCTAGCCCTTTTGAACACTGAAGCTTTCTTT. Filled out from reference TRBV19 and TRBJ1-1, the complete variable domain reads DGGITQSPKYLFRKEGQNVTLSCEQNLNHDAMYWYRQDPGQGLRLIYYSQIVNDFQKGDIAEGYSVSREKKESFPLTVTSAQKNPTAFYLCASSLALLNTEAFFGQGTRLTVV.